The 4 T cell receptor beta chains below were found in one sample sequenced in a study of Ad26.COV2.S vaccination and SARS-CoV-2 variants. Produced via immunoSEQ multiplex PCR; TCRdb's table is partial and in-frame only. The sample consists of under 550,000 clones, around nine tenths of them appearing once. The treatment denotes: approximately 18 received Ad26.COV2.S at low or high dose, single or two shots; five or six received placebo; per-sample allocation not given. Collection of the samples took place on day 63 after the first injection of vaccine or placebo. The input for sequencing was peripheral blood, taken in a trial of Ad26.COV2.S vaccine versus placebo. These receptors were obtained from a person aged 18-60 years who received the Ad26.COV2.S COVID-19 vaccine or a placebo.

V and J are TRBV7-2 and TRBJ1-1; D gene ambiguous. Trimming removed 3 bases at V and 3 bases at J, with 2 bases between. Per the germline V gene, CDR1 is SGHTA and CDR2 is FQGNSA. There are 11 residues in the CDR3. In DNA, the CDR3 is TGTGCCAGCAGCTTTGACACTGAAGCTTTCTTT. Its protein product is CASSFDTEAFF.

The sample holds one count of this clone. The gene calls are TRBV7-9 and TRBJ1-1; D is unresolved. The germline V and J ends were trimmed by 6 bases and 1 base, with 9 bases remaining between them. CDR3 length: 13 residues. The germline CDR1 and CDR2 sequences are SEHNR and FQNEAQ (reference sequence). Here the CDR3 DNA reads TGTGCCAGCAGTTTCATAGAGAACACTGAAGCTTTCTTT. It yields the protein CASSFIENTEAFF. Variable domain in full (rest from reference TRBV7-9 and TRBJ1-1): DTGVSQNPRHKITKRGQNVTFRCDPISEHNRLYWYRQTLGQGPEFLTYFQNEAQLEKSRLLSDRFSAERPKGSFSTLEIQRTEQGDSAMYLCASSFIENTEAFFGQGTRLTVV.

CDR3 residues: CASSQLRGGNEKLFF. The CDR3 DNA reads as TGCGCCAGCAGCCAACTCAGGGGCGGGAATGAAAAACTGTTTTTT. The chain recombines TRBV4-1 with TRBJ1-4; a weak D match, TRBD1 (6 bases). The ends were cut back, 2 bases at V and 5 bases at J, with 12 bases in the middle. This CDR3 is 15 amino acids long. The germline gives CDR1 MGHRA, CDR2 YSYEKL.

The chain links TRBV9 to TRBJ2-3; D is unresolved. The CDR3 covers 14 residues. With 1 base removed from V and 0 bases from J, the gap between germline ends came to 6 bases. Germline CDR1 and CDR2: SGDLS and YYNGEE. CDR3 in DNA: TGTGCCAGCAGCGTATTCGGGAGCACAGATACGCAGTATTTT. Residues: CASSVFGSTDTQYF.